The 29 T cell receptor beta chains below all came from one sample that was sequenced in a study of T cell repertoires in cytomegalovirus infection. TCRdb analysed the reads with MiXCR anew, one entry per CDR3 protein. The sample records about 530,000 distinct CDR3 sequences, roughly 29% being singletons. What was sequenced was PBMCs. The receptors here all came from a human donor in good health (CMV status not recorded). Some clones in this sample may be carry-over from other donors' samples.

This clonotype was found a few times. The genes are TRBV3-1 and TRBJ2-3; D is ambiguous. This CDR3 spans 14 amino acids. CDR1 LGHDT and CDR2 YNNKEL come from the germline V gene (reference sequence). Trimming took off 3 bases at V and 2 bases at J, with 9 bases between the two ends. CDR3 sequence reads: CASSHRPLTDTQYF. The CDR3 DNA sequence: TGTGCCAGCAGCCATCGTCCGCTCACAGATACGCAGTATTTT.

This clonotype was seen only a few times. The V gene is TRBV20-1, the J gene TRBJ2-3; 9 bases agree with TRBD1. The germline V gene encodes CDR1 DFQATT and CDR2 SNEGSKA (reference sequence). The CDR3 runs 13 residues. Germline trimming cut 8 bases from V and 2 bases from J; bases unmatched to any gene: 5. As DNA, the CDR3 is TGCAGTACAGGGGGCGACCACACAGATACGCAGTATTTT. Amino acids: CSTGGDHTDTQYF.

V usage is TRBV28 and J usage is TRBJ2-1; D may be TRBD2 (6 bases). CDR1 MDHEN and CDR2 SYDVKM come from the germline V gene. This CDR3 comprises 16 residues. The germline V and J ends were trimmed by 3 bases and 0 bases, with 12 bases remaining between them. The DNA for the CDR3 is TGTGCCAGCAGTTTTTGGCTAGCGCTCTCCTACAATGAGCAGTTCTTC. Its protein is CASSFWLALSYNEQFF.

The chain couples TRBV4-1 to TRBJ2-4; D not resolved. The CDR3 extends over 14 amino acids. Germline V gives CDR1 MGHRA, CDR2 YSYEKL. V was shortened by 3 bases and J by 7 bases, with 13 bases between the two germline ends. CDR3 nucleotides: TGCGCCAGCAGCCATCCTGGAATGTCGAACATTCAGTACTTC. It specifies CASSHPGMSNIQYF.

The V gene is TRBV6-2 or TRBV6-3, the J gene TRBJ1-2; maybe TRBD1 (5 bases). Trimming left V 6 bases short and J 6 bases short, with 14 bases between. Germline V gives CDR1 MNHEY, CDR2 SVGEGT. The CDR3 length is 13 residues. The CDR3: CASRLAGGDGYTF. CDR3 DNA sequence: TGTGCCAGCAGACTTGCGGGGGGAGATGGCTACACCTTC.

The chain couples TRBV12-3 or TRBV12-4 to TRBJ1-1, with D possibly TRBD1 on 5 matching bases. The CDR3 has 16 residues. Trimming removed 8 bases at V and 2 bases at J, with 21 bases between. CDR3 bases: TGTGCCAGCGACCGGGGCCAGGGATATTTCAACACTGAAGCTTTCTTT. This codes for CASDRGQGYFNTEAFF.

In this sample, this clonotype turned up many times. The V and J genes are TRBV7-2 and TRBJ2-3; no definite D call. Germline-derived CDR1 and CDR2 are SGHTA and FQGNSA. The V and J ends lost 6 bases and 4 bases respectively, with 11 bases between them. The CDR3 spans 13 residues. CDR3 nucleotides: TGTGCCAGCAGATCTCCCCCCCCAGATACGCAGTATTTT. Translating it yields CASRSPPPDTQYF.

The sample holds a few counts of this clonotype. J is TRBJ2-7 and V is TRBV5-6; 8 nucleotides match TRBD2. The CDR3 totals 14 residues. Germline assignment: CDR1 SGHDT and CDR2 YYEEEE. Germline trimming cut 7 bases from V and 2 bases from J; bases unmatched to any gene: 8. CDR3 coding DNA: TGTGCCAGCGGGGTAGCGGGATACCCCTACGAGCAGTACGTC. Translated: CASGVAGYPYEQYV.

This sequence joins TRBV14 and TRBJ2-2; no definite D call. CDR1 is SGHDN and CDR2 is FVKESK in the germline V gene. The V gene lost 6 bases and the J gene lost 4 bases, with 15 bases spanning the gap. The CDR3 loop spans 15 amino acids. The CDR3 DNA reads as TGTGCCAGCAGGAAGTCGACGGCGGTCACCGGGGAGCTGTTTTTT. Translating it yields CASRKSTAVTGELFF.

This clonotype was counted a few times. The V gene is TRBV19, the J gene TRBJ2-7; D ambiguous. The CDR3 length is 13 residues. With 3 bases removed from V and 2 bases from J, the gap between germline ends came to 8 bases. Germline assignment: CDR1 LNHDA and CDR2 SQIVND (reference sequence). CDR3 DNA sequence: TGTGCCAGTAGTATCCAATACCCCTACGAGCAGTACTTC. This translates into CASSIQYPYEQYF. Looking up the rest from reference TRBV19 and TRBJ2-7 gives the full variable domain: DGGITQSPKYLFRKEGQNVTLSCEQNLNHDAMYWYRQDPGQGLRLIYYSQIVNDFQKGDIAEGYSVSREKKESFPLTVTSAQKNPTAFYLCASSIQYPYEQYFGPGTRLTVT.

The table lists this clonotype with a few counts. V is TRBV7-6 and J is TRBJ2-2; D may be TRBD2 (6 bases). V gave up 6 bases and J gave up 1 base, with 15 bases separating them. Germline CDR1 reads SGHVS; CDR2 reads FNYEAQ. The CDR3 totals 16 residues. The DNA of the CDR3 is TGTGCCAGCAGGGGGGGAAGCGGAGTGAACACCGGGGAGCTGTTTTTT. This translates into CASRGGSGVNTGELFF.

The chain has TRBV7-9 and TRBJ2-1; 12 positions match TRBD2. J lost 6 bases, V lost 6 bases, and 9 bases had no gene match. The length of the CDR3 is 16 residues. The germline gives CDR1 SEHNR, CDR2 FQNEAQ (reference sequence). The CDR3 protein is CASRSLLAGGLNEQFF. The CDR3 DNA reads TGTGCCAGCAGATCCCTCCTAGCGGGAGGGCTCAATGAGCAGTTCTTC.

The table lists this clonotype with a few counts. V usage is TRBV6-2 or TRBV6-3 and J usage is TRBJ2-1; tentatively, D is TRBD2 (5 bases). The CDR3 is 18 residues long. Trimming left V 2 bases short and J 0 bases short, with 17 bases between. Germline CDR1 MNHEY, CDR2 SVGEGT. The CDR3 DNA follows: TGTGCCAGCAGTTACGACCGACGATCGGGAAGCTCCTACAATGAGCAGTTCTTC. It yields the protein CASSYDRRSGSSYNEQFF.

This clonotype appeared a few times. V usage is TRBV6-1 and J usage is TRBJ1-5, with 8 positions matching TRBD1. Unmatched junction bases numbered 6, after V lost 4 bases and J lost 7 bases. The CDR3 length is 14 residues. CDR1 and CDR2 (germline): MNHNS, SASEGT. The DNA of the CDR3 is TGTGCCAGCAGTGGGCAGGGGGCACAGCAGCCCCAGCATTTT. Amino acid sequence: CASSGQGAQQPQHF.

A few counts support this clonotype. The J gene is TRBJ2-7, the V gene TRBV20-1, with D possibly TRBD2 on 6 matching bases. This CDR3 has 16 residues. Germline V gene sequence: CDR1 DFQATT, CDR2 SNEGSKA (reference sequence). The V end was cut by 3 bases, the J end by 0 bases, with 18 bases between. This CDR3 is CSARGPSGSDSYEQYF. The CDR3 coding sequence is TGCAGTGCTAGGGGCCCTTCCGGGAGCGACTCCTACGAGCAGTACTTC.

The J gene is TRBJ1-6, the V gene TRBV12-3 or TRBV12-4; 9 positions match TRBD1. The CDR3 length is 16 residues. J gave up 6 bases and V 5 bases, and 8 bases lay outside the gene matches. CDR3 DNA: TGTGCCAGCAGTGCAGACCGGGACAGGGCTAATTCACCCCTCCACTTT. Its translation: CASSADRDRANSPLHF.

This sequence joins TRBV7-9 and TRBJ2-3; 11 bases are a match to TRBD2. Per the germline V gene, CDR1 is SEHNR and CDR2 is FQNEAQ (reference sequence). The CDR3 has 14 amino acids. V lost 6 bases, J lost 5 bases, and 4 bases stayed unmatched. CDR3 nucleotides: TGTGCCAGCAGAGAAGGACTAGCGGGAGATACGCAGTATTTT. This sequence encodes CASREGLAGDTQYF.

This clonotype was seen at least ten times. One junction end does not reproduce the germline sequence, and a read error may be involved. The J gene is TRBJ2-6, the V gene TRBV6-1, with D possibly matching TRBD1 (5 bases). In germline, CDR1 is MNHNS, CDR2 SASEGT. The CDR3 is 14 amino acids. This chain's CDR3 is CASSEKWKETPRAF. The CDR3 DNA is TGTGCCAGCAGTGAAAAGTGGAAGGAGACGCCCAGGGCTTTC.

V is TRBV19 and J is TRBJ2-6, with D hard to call. The CDR3 totals 17 residues. Germline V gene sequence: CDR1 LNHDA, CDR2 SQIVND (reference sequence). Trimming removed 0 bases from V and 1 base from J, with 10 bases in between. CDR3 in DNA: TGTGCCAGTAGTATAGAGGAACTCCAGTCTGGGGCCAACGTCCTGACTTTC. Encoded protein: CASSIEELQSGANVLTF.

The rearrangement joins TRBV30 to TRBJ2-7; the match to TRBD2 covers 9 bases. The CDR3 runs 14 residues. Trimming took 5 bases from V and 6 from J; bases not matched to a gene: 11. Germline V gives CDR1 GTSNPN, CDR2 SVGIG (reference sequence). CDR3 sequence reads: CAWRSAGGSAEQYF. The CDR3 nucleotides are TGTGCCTGGCGATCAGCGGGAGGATCGGCCGAGCAGTACTTC.

This chain uses TRBV28 with TRBJ2-1; a possible D gene is TRBD2 (5 bases). Trimming took off 8 bases at V and 13 bases at J, with 9 bases between the two ends. The germline V gene has CDR1 MDHEN and CDR2 SYDVKM. This CDR3 spans 9 amino acids. CDR3 protein: CASGPSQFF. In DNA form, the CDR3 reads TGTGCCAGCGGCCCTAGCCAGTTCTTC.

This clonotype was seen a few times. The J gene is TRBJ2-1, the V gene TRBV7-8, with a weak D call TRBD1 (5 bases). Trimming pared 0 bases from V and 8 bases from J, leaving 11 bases between. The CDR3 totals 14 residues. Germline V gene sequence: CDR1 SGHVS, CDR2 FQNEAQ. The CDR3 coding sequence is TGTGCCAGCAGCTTAGCTACCAGGGCCTATGAGCAGTTCTTC. Translation gives CASSLATRAYEQFF.

This clonotype has only a few counts. The chain links TRBV4-1 to TRBJ1-2; D is uncertain. Per germline, CDR1 MGHRA and CDR2 YSYEKL. This CDR3 is 14 amino acids long. The V gene lost 1 base and the J gene lost 8 bases, with 14 bases spanning the gap. As DNA, the CDR3 is TGCGCCAGCAGCCAAGCCGGACCGGGTCGGGGCTACACCTTC. This translates into CASSQAGPGRGYTF.

In its sample, this clonotype was seen a few times. The CDR3 nucleotides read TGTGCCAGCAGCTTGCCCCAGGGGTCGAATGAAAAACTGTTTTTT. Encoded protein: CASSLPQGSNEKLFF. This rearrangement joins TRBV7-9 to TRBJ1-4; a weak D match, TRBD1 (6 bases). Per the germline V gene, CDR1 is SEHNR and CDR2 is FQNEAQ (reference sequence). CDR3 size: 15 residues. With 3 bases removed from V and 5 bases from J, the gap between germline ends came to 13 bases.

The sample holds a few counts of this clonotype. The chain combines TRBV7-3 with TRBJ1-1; no clear D gene. Germline V CDR1 and CDR2: SGHTA, FQGTGA. Trimming removed 3 bases at V and 5 bases at J, with 10 bases between. The length of the CDR3 is 13 residues. CDR3 bases: TGTGCCAGCAGCTTGGACGGCAAGACTGAAGCTTTCTTT. This codes for CASSLDGKTEAFF.

This clonotype was seen many times. The chain carries TRBV12-5 and TRBJ2-1; D is unclear. V lost 0 bases to trimming and J lost 7 bases, with 13 bases between them. CDR1 and CDR2 (germline): LGHNT, FRNRAP. This CDR3 spans 15 amino acids. CDR3 residues: CASGLVPPPGNEQFF. The CDR3 DNA reads TGTGCTAGTGGTTTGGTCCCCCCTCCTGGGAATGAGCAGTTCTTC. Using reference TRBV12-5 and TRBJ2-1 for the parts outside the CDR3, the full variable domain is DARVTQTPRHKVTEMGQEVTMRCQPILGHNTVFWYRQTMMQGLELLAYFRNRAPLDDSGMPKDRFSAEMPDATLATLKIQPSEPRDSAVYFCASGLVPPPGNEQFFGPGTRLTVL.

This chain links TRBV4-3 with TRBJ1-4; D is ambiguous. This CDR3 is 16 amino acids long. Germline V CDR1 and CDR2: LGHNA, YSLEER. V lost 2 bases and J 0 bases, leaving 10 bases between the germline ends. CDR3 in DNA: TGCGCCAGCAGCCAAACCTTCCCTGCAACTAATGAAAAACTGTTTTTT. Residues: CASSQTFPATNEKLFF.

The chain employs TRBV14 and TRBJ1-6; D is uncertain. Germline-derived CDR1 and CDR2 are SGHDN and FVKESK. V was pared by 3 bases and J by 13 bases, with 19 bases between. The CDR3 covers 15 residues. CDR3 bases: TGTGCCAGCAGCCAGATGACGGGCTCTCATCCTCCCCTCCACTTT. It encodes CASSQMTGSHPPLHF. The full variable domain, with the rest looked up from reference TRBV14 and TRBJ1-6, is EAGVTQFPSHSVIEKGQTVTLRCDPISGHDNLYWYRRVMGKEIKFLLHFVKESKQDESGMPNNRFLAERTGGTYSTLKVQPAELEDSGVYFCASSQMTGSHPPLHFGNGTRLTVT.

As to this clonotype: One end of the junction does not line up with germline, which may come from a read error. The rearrangement uses TRBV12-3 or TRBV12-4 and TRBJ1-1, with D possibly TRBD1 on 6 matching bases. The CDR3 sequence is 12 residues long. Here the CDR3 DNA reads TGTGCCAGCAGTAGAGGGGGAACTGAAGCTTCCTTT. Translated, it gives CASSRGGTEASF.